The 23 T cell receptor beta chains below all came from one sample that was sequenced in a study of metastatic and nonmetastatic thyroid tumors. TCRdb ran MiXCR on the PCR reads. Altogether about 17,000 clones are present, 25% to 35% being singletons, with the ten largest covering roughly 24%. Treatment of any kind had been given to no patient before thyroid surgery. The sample comprised tumor tissue. These TCRs come from a male donor with papillary thyroid cancer or a benign thyroid nodule (not recorded which). Some clones in this sample may be carry-over from other donors' samples.

V and J are TRBV7-8 and TRBJ2-7; D gene unclear. This CDR3 has 14 amino acids. V was cut by 1 base and J by 2 bases, with 9 bases left in between. Germline-derived CDR1 and CDR2 are SGHVS and FQNEAQ. CDR3 protein: CASSLVGVPYEQYF. CDR3 DNA sequence: TGTGCCAGCAGCTTAGTGGGCGTGCCCTACGAGCAGTACTTC.

With regard to this clone: Since the CDR3 does not end with the conserved phenylalanine or tryptophan, this likely comes from a read error. It is unclear where the CDR3 begins or ends on the DNA, so no DNA is shown, and the CDR3 is as TCRdb lists it. The chain carries TRBV6-2 or TRBV6-3 and TRBJ2-1; the table calls TRBD1, which could not be checked here. The CDR3 is 15 residues long, ends included. The germline gives CDR1 MNHEY, CDR2 SVGEGT. CDR3 in amino acids: CARSYGGPDYHEHFC.

Concerning this clone itself: The junction and the germline gene differ at one end; a read error may be behind it. V usage is TRBV24-1 and J usage is TRBJ2-5, with D maybe TRBD2 (6 bases). The CDR3 loop spans 14 amino acids. Germline values: CDR1 KGHDR, CDR2 SFDVKD. DNA of the CDR3: TGTGCCTCCAGTGGTTCAACTAGCTGGGAGACCCAGTACTTC. Translation gives CASSGSTSWETQYF.

The rearrangement joins TRBV2 to TRBJ2-5; 9 nucleotides match TRBD2. Germline assignment: CDR1 SNHLY and CDR2 FYNNEI. V lost 4 bases and J lost 5; bases outside the gene matches: 11. There are 16 residues in the CDR3. The CDR3 DNA sequence: TGTGCCAGCAGTGTCTCCTTTAGCGGGAGAATGGAGACCCAGTACTTC. Translated, it gives CASSVSFSGRMETQYF.

The J gene is TRBJ1-5, the V gene TRBV6-1; perhaps TRBD1 as D (5 bases). Germline CDR1 MNHNS, CDR2 SASEGT. Trimming cost V 6 bases and J 7 bases, with 10 bases left between them. The CDR3 runs 12 residues. The DNA for the CDR3 is TGTGCCAGCAGACTTGGGGGACAGCCCCAGCATTTT. Encoded protein: CASRLGGQPQHF.

The rearrangement links TRBV7-6 to TRBJ2-7; D is unresolved. The V gene's germline CDR1 is SGHVS and CDR2 FNYEAQ. The CDR3 has 14 amino acids. V was shortened by 4 bases and J by 7 bases, with 17 bases between the two germline ends. In DNA form, the CDR3 reads TGTGCCAGCAGCTCAGTTGAGTACTCTGCGGAGCAGTACTTC. Its protein is CASSSVEYSAEQYF.

By share, this clone counts as medium-sized. The genes are TRBV20-1 and TRBJ2-7; D gene unclear. Germline loops: CDR1 DFQATT, CDR2 SNEGSKA (reference sequence). V was cut by 0 bases and J by 4 bases, with 10 bases left in between. The CDR3 consists of 13 residues. This CDR3 is CSARDPPEYEQYF. The CDR3 bases are TGCAGTGCTAGAGATCCGCCCGAGTACGAGCAGTACTTC.

The chain links TRBV5-1 to TRBJ2-7; no definite D call. The CDR3 length is 11 residues. V lost 3 bases and J lost 7, with 8 bases in between. Per the germline V gene, CDR1 is SGHRS and CDR2 is YFSETQ. The CDR3 spells CASSSHREQYF. DNA of the CDR3: TGCGCCAGCAGCTCTCATCGGGAGCAGTACTTC. The whole variable domain, remainder taken from reference TRBV5-1 and TRBJ2-7, is KAGVTQTPRYLIKTRGQQVTLSCSPISGHRSVSWYQQTPGQGLQFLFEYFSETQRNKGNFPGRFSGRQFSNSRSEMNVSTLELGDSALYLCASSSHREQYFGPGTRLTVT.

The chain uses TRBV18 and TRBJ1-5; D remains unclear. Per the germline V gene, CDR1 is KGHSH and CDR2 is LQKENI. V lost 0 bases and J 3 bases, leaving 9 bases between the germline ends. This CDR3 is built from 15 residues. As DNA, the CDR3 is TGTGCCAGCTCACCACCAGGCGGTGACAATCAGCCCCAGCATTTT. Translation gives CASSPPGGDNQPQHF.

This clone has more than one count but fewer than ten. This chain uses TRBV29-1 with TRBJ2-3; 9 nucleotides line up with TRBD2. This CDR3 region has 14 residues. Per germline, CDR1 SQVTM and CDR2 ANQGSEA. V lost 6 bases, J lost 6 bases, and 10 bases stayed unmatched. In DNA form, the CDR3 reads TGCAGCGTACGGCTAGCGGGATCGGGGGATACGCAGTATTTT. This encodes CSVRLAGSGDTQYF.

The V and J genes are TRBV7-9 and TRBJ1-1; 7 bases are shared with TRBD1. There are 15 residues in the CDR3. The germline gives CDR1 SEHNR, CDR2 FQNEAQ (reference sequence). Unmatched junction bases numbered 12, after V lost 5 bases and J lost 6 bases. CDR3 bases: TGTGCCAGCAGCCTACGACCGACAGGGAGATCTGAAGCTTTCTTT. The encoded protein is CASSLRPTGRSEAFF.

A few counts support this clone. The chain uses TRBV6-1 and TRBJ1-5; D remains unclear. The V gene's germline CDR1 is MNHNS and CDR2 SASEGT. The germline V and J ends were trimmed by 6 bases and 2 bases, with 8 bases remaining between them. The CDR3 loop spans 13 amino acids. DNA of the CDR3: TGTGCCAGCAGAAGTCACGGCAATCAGCCCCAGCATTTT. Amino acids: CASRSHGNQPQHF.

V and J are TRBV6-2 or TRBV6-3 and TRBJ1-2; D ambiguous. Germline CDR1 MNHEY, CDR2 SVGEGT. This CDR3 contains 12 residues. Trimming removed 5 bases at V and 4 bases at J, with 8 bases between. The CDR3 DNA is TGTGCCAGCAGTCCCGGGCGCTATGGCTACACCTTC. Encoded protein: CASSPGRYGYTF.

The chain recombines TRBV11-1 with TRBJ1-2; D uncertain. CDR1 and CDR2 from the germline V gene are SGHAT and FQDESV (reference sequence). CDR3 size: 13 residues. V was shortened by 1 base and J by 7 bases, with 10 bases between the two germline ends. CDR3 DNA: TGTGCCAGCAGCTTAGAGTTATTGAGTGGCTACACCTTC. Residues: CASSLELLSGYTF.

The chain has TRBV12-3 or TRBV12-4 and TRBJ2-7; D gene ambiguous. The CDR3 is 14 residues long. Trimming left V 4 bases short and J 6 bases short, with 16 bases between. CDR3: CASSCATGAFEQYF. Here the CDR3 DNA reads TGTGCCAGCAGTTGTGCCACGGGCGCGTTCGAGCAGTACTTC.

On this clone itself: In this CDR3 the conserved last residue, phenylalanine or tryptophan, is missing, so a read error is likely. The gene calls are TRBV5-1 and TRBJ2-3; TRBD2 is a possible D gene (6 bases). Per the germline V gene, CDR1 is SGHRS and CDR2 is YFSETQ. Trimming stripped 4 bases from V and 4 bases from J, with 16 bases between. This CDR3 is built from 15 residues. The CDR3 DNA reads as TGCGCCAGCAGCCCCGGGACTTTTAGCTCAGATACGCAGTATGTT. Translated: CASSPGTFSSDTQYV.

This clone appeared a few times. V gene TRBV19 combines with J gene TRBJ2-1, with D possibly being TRBD2 (6 bases). In germline, CDR1 is LNHDA, CDR2 SQIVND (reference sequence). The CDR3 length is 14 residues. Trimming cost V 5 bases and J 7 bases, with 15 bases left between them. In DNA form, the CDR3 reads TGTGCCAGTAGTGATATGGAGGGCTTGAATGAGCAGTTCTTC. Protein sequence: CASSDMEGLNEQFF.

This clone was detected only a few times. Its ends do not fully match the called genes, so a read error is possible. V and J are TRBV6-1 and TRBJ1-2; D possibly corresponds to TRBD1 (6 bases). Germline V CDR1 and CDR2: MNHNS, SASEGT. CDR3 length: 14 amino acids. The CDR3 bases are TGTGCCAACAGTGAAGGACAGTACTACTATGGCTACACCTTC. Translating gives CANSEGQYYYGYTF.

This clone was detected a few times. V gene TRBV5-1 combines with J gene TRBJ2-1; TRBD1 matches 10 bases. The J segment lost 6 bases and the V segment lost 0 bases, leaving 6 bases of the junction unmatched. CDR3 length equals 16 residues. Germline loops: CDR1 SGHRS, CDR2 YFSETQ. CDR3 sequence: CASSLARTGGSNEQFF. DNA for the CDR3: TGCGCCAGCAGCTTGGCCCGGACAGGGGGTTCCAATGAGCAGTTCTTC.

Relative to its sample, this clone is medium-sized. The rearrangement links TRBV11-3 to TRBJ2-2; TRBD1 matches at 9 bases. CDR1 is SGHNT, CDR2 YENEEA, per germline. The junction had 4 bases not matched to a gene; V was cut back by 5 bases and J by 6 bases. CDR3 size: 14 residues. CDR3 in amino acids: CASSIRQGAGELFF. The CDR3 coding sequence is TGTGCCAGCAGCATCCGACAGGGGGCCGGGGAGCTGTTTTTT.

By share, this clone ranks as medium-sized. The rearrangement links TRBV20-1 to TRBJ2-7; D gene unclear. V was cut by 0 bases and J by 7 bases, with 13 bases left in between. Germline V lookup: CDR1 DFQATT, CDR2 SNEGSKA (reference sequence). The CDR3 is made up of 13 amino acids. DNA for the CDR3: TGCAGTGCTAGAGATGCCGGCCAGTCTGAGCAGTACTTC. Translation: CSARDAGQSEQYF.

This clone has ten or more counts. This chain joins TRBV7-9 and TRBJ2-2, with D possibly being TRBD2 (5 bases). With 3 bases removed from V and 4 bases from J, the gap between germline ends came to 15 bases. CDR3 length: 16 amino acids. Germline V gene sequence: CDR1 SEHNR, CDR2 FQNEAQ (reference sequence). This CDR3 reads CASSFGFGGSTGELFF. In nucleotides, the CDR3 is TGTGCCAGCAGCTTCGGTTTTGGAGGTTCCACCGGGGAGCTGTTTTTT.

The chain is built from TRBV4-1 and TRBJ2-1; TRBD2 aligns across 15 bases. Germline-derived CDR1 and CDR2 are MGHRA and YSYEKL. Losses at the gene ends were 4 bases for V and 6 bases for J; bases not matched to a gene: 4. The CDR3 length is 16 residues. CDR3 residues: CASSRGTSGRSNEQFF. The CDR3 bases are TGCGCCAGCAGCCGTGGGACTAGCGGGAGGAGCAATGAGCAGTTCTTC.